This T cell receptor (beta chain) comes out of a study of OX40 agonist ivuxolimab in advanced cancers. Libraries were prepared by immunoSEQ multiplex PCR; TCRdb keeps only in-frame clonotypes and omits some of them. The top ten hold approximately 12% of the sample, which has 76,000 or so clones, about 89% seen once. The receptor's source is an adult with an advanced solid tumor such as melanoma, head and neck, liver or kidney cancer. This specimen was CD4+ or CD8+ T cells sorted from blood, taken in a trial of the OX40 agonist ivuxolimab.

CDR3 coding DNA: TGCGCCAGCAGCCAAGATTATCTCTCATGGTCCTCCTACGAGCAGTACTTC. Its protein product is CASSQDYLSWSSYEQYF. The chain joins TRBV4-1 to TRBJ2-5; D call uncertain. TRBJ2-7 matches the DNA end more closely, so the J call is doubtful. CDR1 is MGHRA, CDR2 YSYEKL, per germline. CDR3 length: 17 residues.